Listed below are T cell receptor beta chains from one sample, sequenced in a study of blood T cell repertoires in COVID-19. The assay was immunoSEQ multiplex PCR, and TCRdb's table has in-frame clones only and misses some. The sample holds some 430,000 clones, about 90% seen once. Sample: PBMCs or T cells enriched from blood (not recorded which). The receptors come from a man aged 18 to 35 who had recovered from COVID-19. The CDR3 runs from the conserved cysteine through the conserved F or W. D genes are given only for firm matches. Part of the rows lack a size; the others show once, few, many or a class for expanded clones.

J gene	V gene	D gene	clone size	CDR3 DNA	CDR3 protein
TRBJ1-3	TRBV29-1	-	-	TGCAGCGTTGCTCCGGGATCTGGAAACACCATATATTTT	CSVAPGSGNTIYF
TRBJ1-3	TRBV3-1/TRBV3-2	-	-	TGTGCCAGCAGCCAAACATCAAGAAACACCATATATTTT	CASSQTSRNTIYF
TRBJ2-7	TRBV2	-	-	TGTGCCAGCACCCAATTTAGTGTCGAGCAGTACTTC	CASTQFSVEQYF
TRBJ1-4	TRBV4-1	-	-	TGCGCCAGCAGCCAAGCCGTTAATGAAAAACTGTTTTTT	CASSQAVNEKLFF
TRBJ1-1	TRBV30	-	-	TGTGCCTGGAGTGTACATGGCTGGGTGAGCGCGGTCACTGAAGCTTTCTTT	CAWSVHGWVSAVTEAFF
TRBJ1-2	TRBV14	TRBD1	-	TGTGCCAGCAGCCAAACAGGGGTTGGGGGCTACACCTTC	CASSQTGVGGYTF
TRBJ1-6	TRBV10-3	-	-	TGTGCCATCGCCTCAGGGCCCAATTCACCCCTCCACTTT	CAIASGPNSPLHF
TRBJ2-7	TRBV29-1	TRBD2	-	TGCAGCGTCGCAACTAGCGGGAGTAATCTCGAGCAGTACTTC	CSVATSGSNLEQYF
TRBJ1-1	TRBV18	TRBD1	-	TGTGCCAGCTCACAAACAGGGGGCACTGAAGCTTTCTTT	CASSQTGGTEAFF
TRBJ1-2	TRBV28	TRBD1	-	TGTGCCAGCACCACAGGGACAGGGCTCATTAACTATGGCTACACCTTC	CASTTGTGLINYGYTF
TRBJ2-3	TRBV11-2	-	-	TGTGCCAGCAGCTTCACTACCGGGACAGATACGCAGTATTTT	CASSFTTGTDTQYF
TRBJ1-2	TRBV12-3/TRBV12-4	-	few	TGTGCCAGCAGTCCAGGTCGCTATGGCTACACCTTC	CASSPGRYGYTF
TRBJ2-2	TRBV28	-	once	TGTGCCAGCAGACAGGGAGTGGCCGGGGAGCTGTTTTTT	CASRQGVAGELFF
TRBJ2-2	TRBV11-2	TRBD1	-	TGTGCCAGCAGTTCCCGGACAGGGAGGATCGGGGAGCTGTTTTTT	CASSSRTGRIGELFF
TRBJ1-1	TRBV3-1/TRBV3-2	-	-	TGTGCCAGCAGCCAATTAGGGCGGGGCACTGAAGCTTTCTTT	CASSQLGRGTEAFF
TRBJ1-1	TRBV30	-	-	TGTGCCTGGAGTCGGACAGACCAGAACACTGAAGCTTTCTTT	CAWSRTDQNTEAFF
TRBJ1-2	TRBV5-1	-	-	TGCGCCAGCAGCTTATCGTCTGCGTTGGATGGCTACACCTTC	CASSLSSALDGYTF
TRBJ1-2	TRBV27	TRBD1	-	TGTGCCAGCAGACCGACAGGGGGCGTTCATGGCTACACCTTC	CASRPTGGVHGYTF
TRBJ1-2	TRBV28	-	-	TGTGCCAGCAGTTTATTGACAGAATATGGCTACACCTTC	CASSLLTEYGYTF
TRBJ1-6	TRBV27	-	-	TGTGCCAGCAGTTTAGGGCAGCAAAATTCACCCCTCCACTTT	CASSLGQQNSPLHF
TRBJ1-5	TRBV19	-	-	TGTGCCAGTAGTACCAATCCCAGGAATCAGCCCCAGCATTTT	CASSTNPRNQPQHF
TRBJ2-7	TRBV6-5	-	once	TGTGCCAGCAGTTACTCGGGGGCTAGCGGTTCCTACGAGCAGTACTTC	CASSYSGASGSYEQYF
TRBJ2-1	TRBV19	-	-	TGTGCCAGTAGTGCAACGGTCCTAACCACCGAGCAGTTCTTC	CASSATVLTTEQFF
TRBJ1-1	TRBV27	-	-	TGTGCCAGCAGTTTATCGAAGTCGCAGGGGACTGAAGCTTTCTTT	CASSLSKSQGTEAFF
TRBJ1-5	TRBV6-5	-	-	TGTGCCAGCAGTCGACAGCAGGCAGATCAGCCCCAGCATTTT	CASSRQQADQPQHF
TRBJ1-1	TRBV6-1	-	-	TGTGCCAGCAGGCGTTGGGAGACTGAAGCTTTCTTT	CASRRWETEAFF
TRBJ1-2	TRBV19	-	-	TGTGCCAGTAGTATTGTGGGGACATCTTATGGCTACACCTTC	CASSIVGTSYGYTF
TRBJ2-7	TRBV11-2	-	-	TGTGCCAGCAAGCCGACGGCGGGCCCTTACGAGCAGTACTTC	CASKPTAGPYEQYF
TRBJ1-1	TRBV11-3	-	-	TGTGCCAGCAGTCCTTATCAAAGGGCAGGGGAGAACACTGAAGCTTTCTTT	CASSPYQRAGENTEAFF
TRBJ2-3	TRBV5-4	TRBD2	once	TGTGCCAGCAGCTTCCGACTAGCGGGCGTCACAGATACGCAGTATTTT	CASSFRLAGVTDTQYF
TRBJ1-5	TRBV6-6	-	-	TGTGCCAGCAGTTACTCACTTAATCAGCCCCAGCATTTT	CASSYSLNQPQHF
TRBJ2-7	TRBV5-1	TRBD1	-	TGCGCCAGCAGCGAGAACAGGGGCGCCTACGAGCAGTACTTC	CASSENRGAYEQYF
TRBJ1-6	TRBV2	-	-	TGTGCCACTGAGGGGGATTCACCCCTCCACTTT	CATEGDSPLHF
TRBJ1-2	TRBV10-3	TRBD1	-	TGTGCCACAGCTCTAGGGCAGGGGGTGCGGTACACCTTC	CATALGQGVRYTF
TRBJ2-3	TRBV27	-	-	TGTGCCAGCAGTCCCCTCTTGAGCGGCACAGATACGCAGTATTTT	CASSPLLSGTDTQYF
TRBJ2-3	TRBV5-4	TRBD2	-	TGTGCCAGCAGTCGGGACTACCGCCCAGATACGCAGTATTTT	CASSRDYRPDTQYF
TRBJ2-3	TRBV7-3	-	-	TGTGCCAGCAGCCTCACCCGGGACTGGCCACCTTATGGGACGCAGTATTTT	CASSLTRDWPPYGTQYF
TRBJ1-1	TRBV11-3	TRBD1	-	TGTGCCAGCAGCTCAACCAGACAGGGGTCCCTGAACACTGAAGCTTTCTTT	CASSSTRQGSLNTEAFF
TRBJ1-6	TRBV11-2	TRBD1	-	TGTGCCAGCAGCTTAGTGGGACAGGGGAATTCACCCCTCCACTTT	CASSLVGQGNSPLHF
TRBJ2-2	TRBV12-3/TRBV12-4	TRBD1	-	TGTGCCGGCAAGGACAGGGCAACCGGGGAGCTGTTTTTT	CAGKDRATGELFF
TRBJ1-1	TRBV27	-	-	TGTGCCAGCAGTTTAATGGTAGGGGGTAACACTGAAGCTTTCTTT	CASSLMVGGNTEAFF
TRBJ1-1	TRBV30	-	-	TGTGCCTGGAGTGTTAGGAGAGGAGACACTGAAGCTTTCTTT	CAWSVRRGDTEAFF
TRBJ2-1	TRBV27	-	-	TGTGCCAGCAGCACCCTAGCGACCCCCTACAATGAGCAGTTCTTC	CASSTLATPYNEQFF
TRBJ1-6	TRBV9	-	once	TGTGCCAGCAGCGTTGGGGGGAACAATTCACCCCTCCACTTT	CASSVGGNNSPLHF
TRBJ1-2	TRBV2	-	-	TGTGCCAGCGAAGTGACAGCGTATGGCTACACCTTC	CASEVTAYGYTF
TRBJ1-2	TRBV9	-	once	TGTGCCAGCAGCGGGGGCACTAACTATGGCTACACCTTC	CASSGGTNYGYTF
TRBJ2-1	TRBV28	TRBD2	-	TGTGCCAGCAGTCCGACTAGCAGAGGTCAGTTCTTC	CASSPTSRGQFF
TRBJ2-7	TRBV6-2/TRBV6-3	TRBD2	-	TGTGCCAGCAGTTACCCGACTAGCGTCGCCCTCGAGCAGTACTTC	CASSYPTSVALEQYF
TRBJ2-7	TRBV11-3	-	-	TGTGCCAGCAGCTCCGGCTCCTACGAGCAGTACTTC	CASSSGSYEQYF
TRBJ1-6	TRBV10-1	-	-	TGCGCCAGCAGTGAGTCTCTACCCAGGAATTCACCCCTCCACTTT	CASSESLPRNSPLHF
TRBJ1-1	TRBV27	-	-	TGTGCCAGCAGGGGGCAGGGGAGATGGAACACTGAAGCTTTCTTT	CASRGQGRWNTEAFF
TRBJ1-3	TRBV2	TRBD1	-	TGTGCCAGCAGGATGGGACAGGGGGTGGTTGGTGGAAACACCATATATTTT	CASRMGQGVVGGNTIYF